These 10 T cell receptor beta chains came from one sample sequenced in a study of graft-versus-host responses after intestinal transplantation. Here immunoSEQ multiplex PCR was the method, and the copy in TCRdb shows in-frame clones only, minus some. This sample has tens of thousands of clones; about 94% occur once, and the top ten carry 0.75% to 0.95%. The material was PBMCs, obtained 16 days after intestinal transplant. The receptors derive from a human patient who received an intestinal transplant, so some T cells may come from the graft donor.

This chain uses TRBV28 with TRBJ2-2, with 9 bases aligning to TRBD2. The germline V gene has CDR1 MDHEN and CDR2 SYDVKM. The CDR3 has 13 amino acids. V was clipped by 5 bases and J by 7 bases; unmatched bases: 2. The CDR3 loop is CASSAGGGGELFF. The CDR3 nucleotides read TGTGCCAGCAGTGCGGGAGGGGGCGGGGAGCTGTTTTTT.

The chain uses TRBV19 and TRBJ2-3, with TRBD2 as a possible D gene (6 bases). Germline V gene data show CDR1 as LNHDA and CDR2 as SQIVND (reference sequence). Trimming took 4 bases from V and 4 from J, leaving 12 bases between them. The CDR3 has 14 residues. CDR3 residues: CASSTGTGADTQYF. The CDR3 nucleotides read TGTGCCAGTAGTACGGGTACGGGGGCAGATACGCAGTATTTT.

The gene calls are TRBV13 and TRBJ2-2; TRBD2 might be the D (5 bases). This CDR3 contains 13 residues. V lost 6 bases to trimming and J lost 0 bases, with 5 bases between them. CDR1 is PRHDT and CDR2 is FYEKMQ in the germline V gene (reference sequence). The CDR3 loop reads CASRGANTGELFF. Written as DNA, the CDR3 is TGTGCCAGCAGGGGAGCGAACACCGGGGAGCTGTTTTTT.

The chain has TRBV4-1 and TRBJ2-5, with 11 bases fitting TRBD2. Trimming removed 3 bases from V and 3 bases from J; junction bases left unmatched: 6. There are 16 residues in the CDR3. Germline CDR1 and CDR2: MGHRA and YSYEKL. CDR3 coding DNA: TGCGCCAGCAGCCATGGGACGGGACTAGCGGAAGAGACCCAGTACTTC. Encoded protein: CASSHGTGLAEETQYF.

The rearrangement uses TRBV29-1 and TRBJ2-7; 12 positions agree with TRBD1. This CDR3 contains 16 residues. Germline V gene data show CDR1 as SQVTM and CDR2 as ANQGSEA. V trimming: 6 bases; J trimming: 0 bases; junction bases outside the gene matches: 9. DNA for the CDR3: TGCAGCGTCACCGGGACAGGGGGCAGGAGCTCCTACGAGCAGTACTTC. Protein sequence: CSVTGTGGRSSYEQYF.

The CDR3 nucleotides read TGTGCCAGCAGCTTGGACAGGGAAGCTTTCTTT. Its protein product is CASSLDREAFF. V and J are TRBV5-4 and TRBJ1-1, with D maybe TRBD1 (5 bases). The length of the CDR3 is 11 residues. From germline, CDR1 is SGHNT and CDR2 YYREEE (reference sequence). V lost 0 bases, J lost 8 bases, and 5 bases lay in between.

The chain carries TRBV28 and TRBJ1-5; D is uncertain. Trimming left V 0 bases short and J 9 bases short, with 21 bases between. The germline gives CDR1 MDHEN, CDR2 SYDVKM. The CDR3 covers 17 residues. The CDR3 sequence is CASSLWVGGSPKGPQHF. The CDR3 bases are TGTGCCAGCAGTTTATGGGTTGGTGGGTCTCCTAAGGGGCCCCAGCATTTT.

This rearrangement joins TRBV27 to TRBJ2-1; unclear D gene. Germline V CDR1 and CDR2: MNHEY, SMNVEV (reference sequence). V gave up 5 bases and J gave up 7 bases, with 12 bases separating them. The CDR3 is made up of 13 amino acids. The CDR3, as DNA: TGTGCCAGCAGTACTATAGTTCCGAATGAGCAGTTCTTC. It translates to CASSTIVPNEQFF.

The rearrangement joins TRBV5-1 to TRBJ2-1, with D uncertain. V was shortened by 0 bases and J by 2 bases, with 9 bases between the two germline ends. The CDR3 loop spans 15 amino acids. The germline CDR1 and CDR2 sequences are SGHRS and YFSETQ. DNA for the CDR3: TGCGCCAGCAGCTTGGACCCGAAGACCTACAATGAGCAGTTCTTC. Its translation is CASSLDPKTYNEQFF. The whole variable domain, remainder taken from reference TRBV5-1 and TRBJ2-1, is KAGVTQTPRYLIKTRGQQVTLSCSPISGHRSVSWYQQTPGQGLQFLFEYFSETQRNKGNFPGRFSGRQFSNSRSEMNVSTLELGDSALYLCASSLDPKTYNEQFFGPGTRLTVL.

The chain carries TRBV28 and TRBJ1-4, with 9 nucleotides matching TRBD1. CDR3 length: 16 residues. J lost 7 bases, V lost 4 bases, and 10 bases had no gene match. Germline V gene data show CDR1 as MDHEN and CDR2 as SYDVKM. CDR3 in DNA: TGTGCCAGCAGTTCCCATACAGGGGGCGGGAGTGAAAAACTGTTTTTT. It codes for CASSSHTGGGSEKLFF.